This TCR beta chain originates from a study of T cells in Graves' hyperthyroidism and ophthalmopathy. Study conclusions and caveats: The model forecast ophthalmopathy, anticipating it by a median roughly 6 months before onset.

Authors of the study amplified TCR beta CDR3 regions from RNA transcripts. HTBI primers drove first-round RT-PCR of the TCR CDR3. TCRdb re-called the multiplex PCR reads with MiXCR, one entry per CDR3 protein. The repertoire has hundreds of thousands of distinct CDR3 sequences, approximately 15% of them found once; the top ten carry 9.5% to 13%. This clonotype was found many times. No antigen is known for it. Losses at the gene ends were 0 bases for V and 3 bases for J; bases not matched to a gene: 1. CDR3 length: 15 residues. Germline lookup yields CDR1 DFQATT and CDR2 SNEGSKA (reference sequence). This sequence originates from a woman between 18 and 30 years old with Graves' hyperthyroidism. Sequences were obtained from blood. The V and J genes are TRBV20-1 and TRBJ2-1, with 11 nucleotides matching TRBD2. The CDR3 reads CSARDGTSGYNEQFF. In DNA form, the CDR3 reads TGCAGTGCTAGAGACGGGACTAGCGGCTACAATGAGCAGTTCTTC.